The 14 T cell receptor beta chains presented below share a single source sample, sequenced in a study of blood T cells in healthy people across ages. Then a second PCR, running roughly 7 to 12 cycles, was carried out with a sample-barcoded 5' primer and a J-beta primer mix. TCRdb re-called the 5' RACE reads with MiXCR, one entry per CDR3 protein. Found here are about 640,000 distinct CDR3 sequences, roughly three fifths of them singletons; the top ten hold 30% to 40%. Material for sequencing was blood. Every receptor here comes from a man aged 55 to 69 in good health.

The chain employs TRBV7-2 and TRBJ2-2; 7 nucleotides match TRBD2. V trimming: 6 bases; J trimming: 4 bases; junction bases outside the gene matches: 5. CDR1 is SGHTA, CDR2 FQGNSA, per germline. The CDR3 is made up of 14 amino acids. CDR3: CASRRLAGTGELFF. The CDR3 DNA follows: TGTGCCAGCAGACGACTAGCAGGCACCGGGGAGCTGTTTTTT.

This chain links TRBV5-1 with TRBJ2-3; possible D gene TRBD2, 6 bases. The CDR3 is 15 residues long. Germline V gene lookup returns CDR1 SGHRS and CDR2 YFSETQ. Trimming left V 2 bases short and J 2 bases short, with 12 bases between. The CDR3, as DNA: TGCGCCAGCAGCTTCGGGCGGGGAAACACAGATACGCAGTATTTT. Its translation is CASSFGRGNTDTQYF. Combining the CDR3 with reference TRBV5-1 and TRBJ2-3 gives the whole variable domain KAGVTQTPRYLIKTRGQQVTLSCSPISGHRSVSWYQQTPGQGLQFLFEYFSETQRNKGNFPGRFSGRQFSNSRSEMNVSTLELGDSALYLCASSFGRGNTDTQYFGPGTRLTVL.

This clonotype turned up a few times. The CDR3 DNA follows: TGCAGCGTTATAGGACTCCAAGAGACCCAGTACTTC. This translates into CSVIGLQETQYF. The V call is TRBV29-1, the J call TRBJ2-5; D is possibly TRBD2 (5 bases). This CDR3 spans 12 amino acids. V lost 5 bases and J 1 base, leaving 8 bases between the germline ends. The V gene's germline CDR1 is SQVTM and CDR2 ANQGSEA.

This chain joins TRBV20-1 and TRBJ1-5; TRBD1 matches at 9 bases. V lost 5 bases, J lost 6 bases, and 11 bases stayed unmatched. This CDR3 comprises 15 residues. CDR1 and CDR2 (germline): DFQATT, SNEGSKA (reference sequence). Written as DNA, the CDR3 is TGCAGTGCTTCCCAACAGGGGGCGGGTGGTCAGCCCCAGCATTTT. Amino acid sequence: CSASQQGAGGQPQHF.

CDR3 residues: CASSRGGIRSGANVLTF. The CDR3 DNA is TGCGCCAGCAGCAGAGGGGGCATACGCTCTGGGGCCAACGTCCTGACTTTC. The chain combines TRBV4-1 with TRBJ2-6; 7 nucleotides align to TRBD1. The germline V gene has CDR1 MGHRA and CDR2 YSYEKL. V shed 5 bases, J shed 0 bases, and the junction held 7 bases outside the gene matches. CDR3 length: 17 amino acids.

This clonotype came up a few times. The chain uses TRBV29-1 and TRBJ1-5; D possibly corresponds to TRBD1 (5 bases). Per the germline V gene, CDR1 is SQVTM and CDR2 is ANQGSEA. The CDR3 runs to 12 residues. V gave up 4 bases and J gave up 5 bases, with 9 bases separating them. CDR3 sequence: CSVAGLDQPQHF. The CDR3 region has the DNA TGCAGCGTTGCAGGGTTGGATCAGCCCCAGCATTTT.

This clonotype was observed a few times. The rearrangement links TRBV4-1 to TRBJ2-1; no clear D. The CDR3 is 13 residues long. CDR1 MGHRA and CDR2 YSYEKL come from the germline V gene. The V end lost 1 base, the J end lost 9 bases, and 10 bases lay between the germline ends. CDR3 bases: TGCGCCAGCAGCCAAGTTCAAGTTGGTGAGCAGTTCTTC. It yields the protein CASSQVQVGEQFF.

This clonotype was counted a few times. The V call is TRBV5-6, the J call TRBJ1-6, with D perhaps matching TRBD1 (5 bases). The germline V gene has CDR1 SGHDT and CDR2 YYEEEE. The CDR3 has 12 residues. V dropped 3 bases and J dropped 17 bases, with 15 bases sitting between them. CDR3 coding DNA: TGTGCCAGCAGCTCCCCGGCGGGGGAAATCCACTTT. Translation: CASSSPAGEIHF.

Here the CDR3 reads CASSLDGTGIDNEQFF. CDR3 DNA: TGCGCCAGCAGCTTGGATGGGACAGGGATTGACAATGAGCAGTTCTTC. This rearrangement joins TRBV5-1 to TRBJ2-1; 9 bases agree with TRBD1. The germline CDR1 and CDR2 sequences are SGHRS and YFSETQ. V trimming: 0 bases; J trimming: 5 bases; junction bases outside the gene matches: 6. The CDR3 extends over 16 amino acids.

CDR3 in amino acids: CASSSQQGDEQYF. DNA for the CDR3: TGTGCCAGCAGTTCTCAACAGGGTGACGAGCAGTACTTC. V and J are TRBV28 and TRBJ2-7, with a weak D call TRBD1 (6 bases). V was shortened by 4 bases and J by 5 bases, with 12 bases between the two germline ends. Germline V gives CDR1 MDHEN, CDR2 SYDVKM. This CDR3 has 13 residues.

This clonotype has only a few counts. The chain has TRBV11-2 and TRBJ2-7; 7 bases align to TRBD2. Unmatched junction bases numbered 12, after V lost 5 bases and J lost 2 bases. CDR1 is SGHAT, CDR2 FQNNGV, per germline. The CDR3 extends over 16 amino acids. In nucleotides, the CDR3 is TGTGCCAGCAGCCGGACCTTTGCGGGGGTGGCCTACGAGCAGTACTTC. Translation gives CASSRTFAGVAYEQYF. The full variable domain, its missing parts supplied by reference TRBV11-2 and TRBJ2-7, is EAGVAQSPRYKIIEKRQSVAFWCNPISGHATLYWYQQILGQGPKLLIQFQNNGVVDDSQLPKDRFSAERLKGVDSTLKIQPAKLEDSAVYLCASSRTFAGVAYEQYFGPGTRLTVT.

V usage is TRBV7-2 and J usage is TRBJ1-2, with D possibly matching TRBD1 (5 bases). V lost 2 bases to trimming and J lost 2 bases, with 12 bases between them. Germline CDR1 reads SGHTA; CDR2 reads FQGNSA. This CDR3 is built from 15 residues. CDR3 sequence: CASSLNGHGNYGYTF. The CDR3 region has the DNA TGTGCCAGCAGCTTAAACGGACATGGGAACTATGGCTACACCTTC.

This clonotype appeared a few times. A junction end diverges from the germline sequence, so it may reflect a read error. The chain links TRBV18 to TRBJ2-7, with TRBD2 matching 8 bases. This CDR3 is 15 amino acids long. CDR1 is KGHSH and CDR2 is LQKENI in the germline V gene. This chain's CDR3 is CASPPSTGGAYEQYF. The DNA for the CDR3 is TGTGCCAGCCCACCATCGACGGGGGGGGCCTACGAGCAGTACTTC.

As DNA, the CDR3 is TGCGCCAGCAGCTTGGTGGCGGGACAGGGCTCCTACGAGCAGTACTTC. This sequence encodes CASSLVAGQGSYEQYF. The chain uses TRBV5-1 and TRBJ2-7; 9 nucleotides agree with TRBD1. This CDR3 spans 16 amino acids. Germline assignment: CDR1 SGHRS and CDR2 YFSETQ. The V and J ends lost 0 bases and 0 bases, in that order; junction bases with no gene match: 4.